This is a list of T cell receptor beta chains from one sample in a study of T cells in Graves' hyperthyroidism and ophthalmopathy. TCRdb re-called the multiplex PCR reads through MiXCR, storing one row per CDR3 protein. The repertoire has about 500,000 distinct CDR3 sequences, more than 15% of them found once; the top ten carry roughly 15%. Sequencing was performed on blood. These receptors originate from a woman aged 18-29 years with Graves' ophthalmopathy. CDR3s include the opening cysteine and the closing phenylalanine or tryptophan. D genes are given only for firm matches.

-	TRBJ2-7	TRBV27	CASSLIGFSYEQYF
-	TRBJ1-2	TRBV29-1	CSVESGDYTF
TRBD1	TRBJ1-6	TRBV6-1	CASSNGVGQGAPLHF
-	TRBJ2-7	TRBV12-3/TRBV12-4	CASSSRLDRIFEQYF
TRBD1	TRBJ1-3	TRBV2	CASSEQGQGIENTIYF
TRBD2	TRBJ2-7	TRBV6-6	CASSYGSGGYEQYF
-	TRBJ2-1	TRBV11-3	CASSLSQYPYNEQFF
TRBD1	TRBJ1-6	TRBV20-1	CSARGSGTGASPLHF
-	TRBJ1-6	TRBV28	CASSPQIRSSYNSPLHF
-	TRBJ1-3	TRBV3-1	CASSQVSRAGNTIYF
TRBD2	TRBJ2-5	TRBV6-1	CASSEVGGVGETQYF
TRBD1	TRBJ1-1	TRBV10-3	CAISATGVHTEAFF
TRBD1	TRBJ1-1	TRBV20-1	CSARDRSQGTNTEAFF
-	TRBJ1-2	TRBV27	CASSLRGESYGYTF
-	TRBJ2-7	TRBV4-1	CASSLSVGNEQYF
-	TRBJ2-2	TRBV28	CASSPEQNTGELFF
-	TRBJ1-1	TRBV20-1	CSARDPGQADTEAFF
-	TRBJ2-4	TRBV19	CASSQQGGAKNIQYF
-	TRBJ2-7	TRBV14	CASSRRDTGIDEQYF
TRBD1	TRBJ2-1	TRBV7-8	CASSTLGTGYYNEQFF
-	TRBJ2-2	TRBV6-2/TRBV6-3	CASKIQGRTNTGELFF
TRBD1	TRBJ1-5	TRBV9	CASSGPGTGHQPQHF
-	TRBJ1-6	TRBV28	CASSTAAFNTPNSPLHF
-	TRBJ1-2	TRBV4-1	CASSQVGAANYGYTF
TRBD1	TRBJ1-2	TRBV7-2	CASSFFPPDRGPNYGYTF
-	TRBJ1-2	TRBV30	CAWSPTGSPSYGYTF
-	TRBJ1-4	TRBV10-3	CAISMTALKLFF
TRBD2	TRBJ2-1	TRBV5-1	CASRIEGSGIGWFF
-	TRBJ2-4	TRBV29-1	CSVEATGKNIQYF
TRBD2	TRBJ2-1	TRBV5-1	CASSHRGTSGSGNEQFF
-	TRBJ1-1	TRBV5-1	CASSLGFGNTEAFF
TRBD2	TRBJ2-7	TRBV27	CASSYASGRINEQYF
TRBD1	TRBJ1-6	TRBV19	CASSGDRVRDSPLHF
TRBD2	TRBJ2-1	TRBV28	CASSSGLAGGIYNEQFF
TRBD2	TRBJ2-5	TRBV5-1	CASSLSGGASETQYF
-	TRBJ2-1	TRBV19	CASSREWGNEQFF
TRBD1	TRBJ1-4	TRBV2	CASNPDREREGTNEKLFF
-	TRBJ2-5	TRBV12-3/TRBV12-4	CASSLGLHSPYQETQYF
-	TRBJ2-3	TRBV19	CASSIAFTDTQYF
TRBD2	TRBJ2-1	TRBV7-9	CASSSKTSGRNEQFF
TRBD1	TRBJ2-1	TRBV3-1	CASSQGTGSYNEQFF
-	TRBJ2-7	TRBV3-2	CASSQGASGAKHSYEQYF
-	TRBJ1-1	TRBV4-1	CASSQVYGADGGTEAFF
-	TRBJ2-3	TRBV2	CASSEGPSTDTQYF
-	TRBJ1-5	TRBV19	CASSIVRERVGSNQPQHF
-	TRBJ2-6	TRBV5-1	CASSLAGRAAGANVLTF
-	TRBJ2-1	TRBV6-1	CASSATGSYNEQFF
-	TRBJ1-2	TRBV28	CASRQQGSSYGYTF
TRBD1	TRBJ2-7	TRBV11-2	CASRPIRDRVYEQYF
-	TRBJ1-4	TRBV3-1	CASSQDGANEKLFF
TRBD1	TRBJ2-3	TRBV11-2	CASSLTGGREDTQYF
-	TRBJ1-1	TRBV29-1	CSGLTVMNTEAFF
-	TRBJ2-2	TRBV28	CASAGSGELFF
-	TRBJ1-1	TRBV7-3	CASSLSWGTEAFF